This TCR beta chain was sequenced during a study of CD8 T cells in Susac syndrome. Random hexamers were used to reverse transcribe the RNA input (about 0.5 to 1 ug). An immunoSEQ multiplex PCR generated amplified TCR beta CDR3 products spanning 54 Vbeta and 13 Jbeta. TCRdb redid the calling of the immunoSEQ multiplex PCR reads with MiXCR, one entry per CDR3 protein. The data show over 350,000 distinct CDR3 sequences, more than 80% seen once. Germline assignment: CDR1 MNHEY and CDR2 SVGEGT. The CDR3 is 14 residues long. V was cut by 2 bases and J by 2 bases, with 8 bases left in between. From blood CD8+ and CD4+ T cells, the TCR beta chain was sequenced.

The receptor was derived from a human donor with multiple sclerosis. The chain joins TRBV6-2 or TRBV6-3 to TRBJ2-3, with D unclear. Material for sequencing was CD8+ T cells from PBMCs. CDR3 region: CASSYRLATDTQYF. In DNA form, the CDR3 reads TGTGCCAGCAGTTACCGGTTAGCCACAGATACGCAGTATTTT.